This is a list of T cell receptor beta chains from one sample in a study of siplizumab effects on memory and regulatory T cells. Only in-frame clones appear in the TCRdb table, and some are missing; sequencing was by immunoSEQ multiplex PCR. This table holds approximately 65,000 clones, around four fifths found once. What was sequenced was memory CD4+ T cells sorted from blood. These receptors were obtained from a human donor in good health. Both conserved end residues are part of each CDR3. The order of the fields is CDR3 protein, CDR3 DNA, clone size, D gene, J gene, V gene. A D gene is named only where the DNA matches it firmly. Not all rows give a size; the values are once, few, many and, for expanded clones, a class.

CASSGGTSGPTRVLWTDTQYF TGTGCCAGCAGCGGCGGGACTAGCGGGCCTACCCGAGTTCTTTGGACAGATACGCAGTATTTT . TRBD2 TRBJ2-3 TRBV9
CASSLGAANTEAFF TGCGCCAGCAGCTTGGGGGCCGCGAACACTGAAGCTTTCTTT . . TRBJ1-1 TRBV5-1
CASSGGVSSNTGELFF TGTGCCAGCAGCGGGGGGGTGTCCTCGAACACCGGGGAGCTGTTTTTT . TRBD2 TRBJ2-2 TRBV11-3
CASSIAYNSPLHF TGTGCCAGTAGTATTGCCTATAATTCACCCCTCCACTTT . . TRBJ1-6 TRBV19
CASSPPNTGELFF TGTGCCAGCTCACCACCGAACACCGGGGAGCTGTTTTTT . . TRBJ2-2 TRBV18
CASSVGTPKGNTQYF TGTGCCAGCAGCGTGGGGACACCAAAGGGAAATACGCAGTATTTT . . TRBJ2-3 TRBV7-9
CASSYSGGDSYEQYF TGTGCCAGCAGCTATAGCGGGGGGGACTCCTACGAGCAGTACTTC . TRBD2 TRBJ2-7 TRBV6-5
CASSLGWASTDTQYF TGTGCCAGCAGCCTTGGGTGGGCCAGCACAGATACGCAGTATTTT . . TRBJ2-3 TRBV14
CASSLGLAADTQYF TGCGCCAGCAGCTTGGGACTTGCCGCAGATACGCAGTATTTT . . TRBJ2-3 TRBV5-1
CASSLAVGTGGSYEQYF TGCGCCAGCAGCTTGGCCGTTGGGACAGGGGGCTCCTACGAGCAGTACTTC . TRBD1 TRBJ2-7 TRBV5-1
CASSSPTPTSGSYNEQFF TGTGCCAGCAGCTCCCCGACTCCTACTAGCGGATCCTACAATGAGCAGTTCTTC . TRBD2 TRBJ2-1 TRBV11-2
CASSQERAREYEQYF TGTGCCAGCAGCCAAGAGAGAGCCAGGGAGTACGAGCAGTACTTC . . TRBJ2-7 TRBV4-2
CATSEANPSQPQHF TGTGCCACCAGCGAGGCGAATCCCTCCCAGCCCCAGCATTTT . . TRBJ1-5 TRBV15
CASSRKTDDTQYF TGTGCCAGCAGTCGAAAGACGGACGATACGCAGTATTTT . . TRBJ2-3 TRBV2
CASSLASGSQYEQYF TGTGCCAGCAGCTTAGCTTCCGGCAGCCAATACGAGCAGTACTTC once . TRBJ2-7 TRBV7-2
CSVGVGGRDTEAFF TGCAGCGTTGGGGTAGGGGGGAGGGACACTGAAGCTTTCTTT . . TRBJ1-1 TRBV29-1